This TCR beta chain was sequenced in a study of shared clonotypes between healthy human individuals. Naive CD8 cells, CD45RO-negative and positively selected for CCR7, excluded terminally differentiated effector memory CD45RA+ cells. Germline loops: CDR1 MGHDK, CDR2 SYGVNS. This CDR3 has 14 residues. V lost 2 bases, J lost 2 bases, and 10 bases lay in between. Produced via immunoSEQ multiplex PCR; TCRdb's table is partial and in-frame only. The sample shows about 580,000 clones, 98% of them seen only once. This TCR came from a man aged 25-40 years in good health. The V gene is TRBV25-1, the J gene TRBJ2-7; D gene ambiguous. The specimen sequenced was naive CD8+ T cells sorted from blood. This chain's CDR3 is CASSEARSTYEQYF. DNA for the CDR3: TGTGCCAGCAGTGAAGCAAGATCTACCTACGAGCAGTACTTC.